This TCR beta chain was sequenced for a study of a mutant IDH1 vaccine in newly diagnosed glioma. About the study: Earlier care involved radiotherapy, temozolomide, or both, and the majority received both.

Time point given: week 47, end of study. Topical imiquimod was applied with each vaccine dose, which held 300 ug of mutant IDH1 20-mer peptide. TCRdb's copy holds only in-frame clones and misses some; the assay was immunoSEQ multiplex PCR. The sample lists roughly 86,000 clones; about nine tenths were seen once. Per germline, CDR1 MDHEN and CDR2 SYDVKM. Between the trimmed V and J ends, which lost 6 bases and 1 base, there was a span of 7 bases. The CDR3 loop spans 13 amino acids. This clone appeared a single time. Its antigen is not identified. Material: PBMCs, obtained from a glioma patient whose treatment included an IDH1 peptide vaccine. This clonotype originated in a woman aged 50 to 60 with glioma. This sequence joins TRBV28 and TRBJ1-5; D remains unclear. CDR3 loop: CASSLLSNQPQHF. The CDR3 bases are TGTGCCAGCAGCCTCCTCAGCAATCAGCCCCAGCATTTT.